The text below deals with one T cell receptor beta chain. This table comes from immunoSEQ multiplex PCR, and its TCRdb copy is limited to in-frame clones, with some not included. The repertoire includes 250,000 to 350,000 clones, 70% to 90% of them detected once, and 0.87% sits in the top ten. Patients from Seattle were sampled longitudinally, starting during active infection. This specimen comes from a study of blood T cell repertoires in COVID-19. The CDR3 covers 15 residues. CDR1 is ENHRY, CDR2 SYGVKD, per germline. V shed 10 bases and J 3 bases; nucleotides not matched to a gene: 8. The chain employs TRBV10-3 and TRBJ2-1, with TRBD2 matching over 11 bases. This clonotype was obtained from a human donor with COVID-19, enrolled during active disease. The donor label of this sample is uncertain. Sequencing was carried out using peripheral blood. The CDR3 loop reads CATERLAGNYNEQFF. CDR3 bases: TGTGCCACCGAAAGACTAGCGGGAAACTACAATGAGCAGTTCTTC.